The clone carrying this TCR beta chain was counted only a few times. Per the authors' pipeline: Reference gene primer amplification in the assay estimated nucleated cell counts. Assay: immunoSEQ multiplex PCR; the TCRdb copy retains only in-frame clones and omits some. That table supplies the V and J calls and clone size; D and trimming were determined from the DNA. The repertoire holds about 170,000 clones, with 70% to 90% as singletons. Followed over time, Seattle patients had been enrolled while infection was active. CDR3 length equals 15 residues. Looked up from germline, CDR1 is SGHKS and CDR2 is YYEKEE (reference sequence). Trimming left V 1 base short and J 2 bases short, with 9 bases between. This record comes from a study of blood T cell repertoires in COVID-19.

Sequencing was done on a sample of peripheral blood. The genes are TRBV5-5 and TRBJ1-4; D may be TRBD1 (6 bases). The sequence derives from a woman aged 80 or older with COVID-19, enrolled during active disease. CDR3 amino acids: CASSLTGTTNEKLFF. The DNA for the CDR3 is TGTGCCAGCAGCTTGACAGGGACGACTAATGAAAAACTGTTTTTT. The variable domain in full, completed from reference TRBV5-5 and TRBJ1-4, reads DAGVTQSPTHLIKTRGQQVTLRCSPISGHKSVSWYQQVLGQGPQFIFQYYEKEERGRGNFPDRFSARQFPNYSSELNVNALLLGDSALYLCASSLTGTTNEKLFFGSGTQLSVL.